This TCR beta chain comes out of a study of T cell responses to AZD1222 COVID-19 vaccine. Study-level results: Baseline seropositivity occurred in only a handful of AZD1222 recipients.

Germline lookup yields CDR1 MNHEY and CDR2 SVGAGI. V was trimmed by 7 bases and J by 5 bases, leaving 16 bases between them. The CDR3 length is 14 residues. Note on this clone: Its antigen is not known.

The method was immunoSEQ multiplex PCR; TCRdb's version includes in-frame clones alone and lacks a portion of them. Seen here are approximately 140,000 clones, 75% to 85% observed once, and the top ten hold roughly 4%. This clonotype was sampled from an adult in good health. The sample was peripheral blood, taken on day 0 of MenACWY control vaccination. The V and J genes are TRBV6-5 and TRBJ2-3; a weak D match, TRBD2 (5 bases). The CDR3 reads CASTREGRGDTQYF. CDR3 DNA sequence: TGTGCCAGCACCCGGGAAGGACGAGGAGATACGCAGTATTTT.